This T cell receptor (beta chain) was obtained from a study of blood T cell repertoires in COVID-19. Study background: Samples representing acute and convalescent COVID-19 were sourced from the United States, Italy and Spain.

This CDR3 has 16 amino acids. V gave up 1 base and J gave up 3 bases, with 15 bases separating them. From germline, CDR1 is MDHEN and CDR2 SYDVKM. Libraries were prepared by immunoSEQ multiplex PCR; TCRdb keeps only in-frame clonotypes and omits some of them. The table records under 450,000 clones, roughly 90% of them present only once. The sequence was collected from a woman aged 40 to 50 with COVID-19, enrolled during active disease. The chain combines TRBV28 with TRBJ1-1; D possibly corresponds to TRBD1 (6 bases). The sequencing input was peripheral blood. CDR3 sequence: CASSLLGGFGDTEAFF. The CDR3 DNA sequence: TGTGCCAGCAGTTTATTAGGGGGTTTTGGGGACACTGAAGCTTTCTTT.